The rows below give T cell receptor beta chains drawn from one sample of a study of identical twins. TCRdb re-called the 5' RACE reads through MiXCR, storing one row per CDR3 protein. The table has roughly 1,500,000 distinct CDR3 sequences, 25% to 35% seen once. Source material: cord blood. These receptors all come from a newborn girl in good health. Each CDR3 is given with its conserved first and last residue. The order of the fields is clone size, V gene, J gene, D gene, CDR3 DNA, CDR3 protein. D genes are given only for firm matches. Clone sizes are given selectively: once, few, many, or a class where the clone is expanded.

abundance: many; v_gene: TRBV6-6; j_gene: TRBJ2-7; d_gene: -; CDR3nt: TGTGCCAGCAGTTCCTATCGTAGCGAATACGAGCAGTACTTC; CDR3aa: CASSSYRSEYEQYF
abundance: few; v_gene: TRBV20-1; j_gene: TRBJ2-7; d_gene: TRBD2; CDR3nt: TGCAGTGCTGAACCCCGGGAGGGCCTTTACGAGCAGTACTTC; CDR3aa: CSAEPREGLYEQYF
abundance: -; v_gene: TRBV6-5; j_gene: TRBJ1-3; d_gene: TRBD1; CDR3nt: TGTGCCAGCAGTTACTCCAACCACAGGGGGCTCCCTGGAAACACCATATATTTT; CDR3aa: CASSYSNHRGLPGNTIYF
abundance: -; v_gene: TRBV4-2; j_gene: TRBJ2-1; d_gene: -; CDR3nt: TGTGCCAGCTCCCAAGATGGGTGGGTTGGTGAGCAGTTCTTC; CDR3aa: CASSQDGWVGEQFF
abundance: -; v_gene: TRBV2; j_gene: TRBJ2-5; d_gene: TRBD2; CDR3nt: TGTGCCGTACAACGCGGGAGAACGGAGACCCAGTACTTC; CDR3aa: CAVQRGRTETQYF
abundance: few; v_gene: TRBV20-1; j_gene: TRBJ1-4; d_gene: TRBD1; CDR3nt: TGCAGTGCGGACAGGGTCGGAGAAAAACTGTTTTTT; CDR3aa: CSADRVGEKLFF
abundance: -; v_gene: TRBV7-2; j_gene: TRBJ2-3; d_gene: TRBD2; CDR3nt: TGTGCCAGCAGCTTACGGGGACTAGCGTCAGATACGCAGTATTTT; CDR3aa: CASSLRGLASDTQYF
abundance: -; v_gene: TRBV20-1; j_gene: TRBJ2-7; d_gene: -; CDR3nt: TGCAGTGCTTGGAACGGTGGGGCCAATTACGAGCAGTACTTC; CDR3aa: CSAWNGGANYEQYF
abundance: few; v_gene: TRBV9; j_gene: TRBJ2-4; d_gene: TRBD2; CDR3nt: TGTGCCAGCAGCGACTCGGGACTAGCGGCTCTGTACTTC; CDR3aa: CASSDSGLAALYF
abundance: few; v_gene: TRBV12-3/TRBV12-4; j_gene: TRBJ2-3; d_gene: -; CDR3nt: TGTGCCAGCAGTTTGGGGTCCGACCTAGATACGCAGTATTTT; CDR3aa: CASSLGSDLDTQYF
abundance: few; v_gene: TRBV24-1; j_gene: TRBJ2-3; d_gene: -; CDR3nt: TGTGCCACCAGTGGGGCCAGGGGTACTAGCACAGATACGCAGTATTTT; CDR3aa: CATSGARGTSTDTQYF
abundance: -; v_gene: TRBV27; j_gene: TRBJ2-5; d_gene: TRBD1; CDR3nt: TGTGCCAGCAGTCGGACAGGGCCTGCAAACCATGAGACCCAGTACTTC; CDR3aa: CASSRTGPANHETQYF
abundance: -; v_gene: TRBV9; j_gene: TRBJ2-3; d_gene: TRBD2; CDR3nt: TGTGCCAGCAGCGGAAGACTAGCGGGGCCATCAGATACGCAGTATTTT; CDR3aa: CASSGRLAGPSDTQYF
abundance: -; v_gene: TRBV20-1; j_gene: TRBJ2-7; d_gene: TRBD2; CDR3nt: TGCAGTGCTAGGTTTGGTAGCGGGGCCTTCTACGAGCAGTACTTC; CDR3aa: CSARFGSGAFYEQYF
abundance: -; v_gene: TRBV10-3; j_gene: TRBJ1-2; d_gene: TRBD1; CDR3nt: TGTGCCATCAGTGCCGCCGGGACAGGGGTATTAGATGGCTACACCTTC; CDR3aa: CAISAAGTGVLDGYTF
abundance: -; v_gene: TRBV27; j_gene: TRBJ2-7; d_gene: -; CDR3nt: TGTGCCAGCAGTTTATTTTGGGGCTACGAGCAGTACTTC; CDR3aa: CASSLFWGYEQYF
abundance: -; v_gene: TRBV20-1; j_gene: TRBJ1-2; d_gene: -; CDR3nt: TGCAGTGCTCGGCACAACGGCGGGACTGGCTACACCTTC; CDR3aa: CSARHNGGTGYTF
abundance: -; v_gene: TRBV19; j_gene: TRBJ1-6; d_gene: -; CDR3nt: TGTGCCAGCAAGTATGGTAACAGGGAGGATTCACCCCTCCACTTT; CDR3aa: CASKYGNREDSPLHF
abundance: -; v_gene: TRBV20-1; j_gene: TRBJ2-7; d_gene: -; CDR3nt: TGCAGTGCTGGGGGTATATCCTCCTACGAGCAGTACTTC; CDR3aa: CSAGGISSYEQYF
abundance: -; v_gene: TRBV3-1; j_gene: TRBJ1-4; d_gene: -; CDR3nt: TGTGCCAGCAGTTACTACAGGGTAGGGGAAAAACTGTTTTTT; CDR3aa: CASSYYRVGEKLFF
abundance: -; v_gene: TRBV4-1; j_gene: TRBJ2-1; d_gene: TRBD2; CDR3nt: TGCGCCAGCAGCCTTGTTTGGTCCAAGACTAGCGGGCTTTACAATGAGCAGTTCTTC; CDR3aa: CASSLVWSKTSGLYNEQFF
abundance: few; v_gene: TRBV20-1; j_gene: TRBJ2-1; d_gene: TRBD2; CDR3nt: TGCAGTGAGTTAGCGGGACTTGAGCAGTTCTTC; CDR3aa: CSELAGLEQFF
abundance: -; v_gene: TRBV10-3; j_gene: TRBJ2-7; d_gene: TRBD2; CDR3nt: TGTGCCACCAGTGACGGCCCGGTTTTACTAGCGGGAATCTACGAGCAGTACTTC; CDR3aa: CATSDGPVLLAGIYEQYF
abundance: -; v_gene: TRBV15; j_gene: TRBJ2-1; d_gene: -; CDR3nt: TGTGCCACCAGCAGTAAGCGGGTAGGACAGCCGTACAATGAGCAGTTCTTC; CDR3aa: CATSSKRVGQPYNEQFF
abundance: -; v_gene: TRBV7-6; j_gene: TRBJ1-4; d_gene: -; CDR3nt: TGTGCCAGCAGCCCCCCAGGGATGGCTAATGAAAAACTGTTTTTT; CDR3aa: CASSPPGMANEKLFF
abundance: -; v_gene: TRBV7-6; j_gene: TRBJ2-1; d_gene: -; CDR3nt: TGTGCCAGCAGCTTCCGGGACCCCAGTGAGCAGTTCTTC; CDR3aa: CASSFRDPSEQFF
abundance: -; v_gene: TRBV27; j_gene: TRBJ2-3; d_gene: -; CDR3nt: TGTGCCAGCAAGGTCATTAGCTTTTTGGATACGCAGTATTTT; CDR3aa: CASKVISFLDTQYF
abundance: once; v_gene: TRBV4-2; j_gene: TRBJ1-1; d_gene: -; CDR3nt: TGTGCCAGCAGCCAAGCCCCCTTGAAAACTGAAGCTTTCTTT; CDR3aa: CASSQAPLKTEAFF